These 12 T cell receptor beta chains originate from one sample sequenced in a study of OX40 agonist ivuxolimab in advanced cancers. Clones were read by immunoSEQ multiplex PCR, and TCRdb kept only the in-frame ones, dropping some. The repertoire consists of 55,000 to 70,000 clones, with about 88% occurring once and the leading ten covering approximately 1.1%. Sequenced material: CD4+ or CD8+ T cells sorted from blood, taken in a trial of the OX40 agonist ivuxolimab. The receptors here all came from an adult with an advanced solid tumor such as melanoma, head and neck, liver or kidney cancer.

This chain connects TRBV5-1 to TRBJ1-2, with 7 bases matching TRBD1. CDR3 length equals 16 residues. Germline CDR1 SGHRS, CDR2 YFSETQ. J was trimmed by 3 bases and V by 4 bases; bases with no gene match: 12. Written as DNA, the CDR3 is TGCGCCAGCAGCCAAGACAGGGACCTGACCTACTATGGCTACACCTTC. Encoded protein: CASSQDRDLTYYGYTF.

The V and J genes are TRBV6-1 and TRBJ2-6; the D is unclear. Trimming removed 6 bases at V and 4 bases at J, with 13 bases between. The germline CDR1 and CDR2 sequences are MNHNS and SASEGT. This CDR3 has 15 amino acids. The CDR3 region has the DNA TGTGCCAGCAGATCGGCCGAACTCGGGGCCAACGTCCTGACTTTC. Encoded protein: CASRSAELGANVLTF.

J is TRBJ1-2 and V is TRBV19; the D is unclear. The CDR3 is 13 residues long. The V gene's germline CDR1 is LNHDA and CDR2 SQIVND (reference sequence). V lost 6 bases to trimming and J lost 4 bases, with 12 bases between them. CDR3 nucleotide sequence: TGTGCCAGTAGCCGATCAGAGGCCTATGGCTACACCTTC. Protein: CASSRSEAYGYTF.

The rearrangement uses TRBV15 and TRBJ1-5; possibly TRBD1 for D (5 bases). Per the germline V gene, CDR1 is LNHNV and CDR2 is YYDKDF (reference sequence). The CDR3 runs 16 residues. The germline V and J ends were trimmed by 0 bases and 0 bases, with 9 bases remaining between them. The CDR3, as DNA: TGTGCCACCAGCAGAGATCTAGGGGTTAGCAATCAGCCCCAGCATTTT. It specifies CATSRDLGVSNQPQHF.

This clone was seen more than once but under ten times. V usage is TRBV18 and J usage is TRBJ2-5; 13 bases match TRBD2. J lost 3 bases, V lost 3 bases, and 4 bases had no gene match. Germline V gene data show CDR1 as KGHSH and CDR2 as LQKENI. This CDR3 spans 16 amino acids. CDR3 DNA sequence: TGTGCCAGCTCACCCCCGGGACTAGCGGGGAAAGAGACCCAGTACTTC. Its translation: CASSPPGLAGKETQYF.

The CDR3 nucleotides read TGCAGCGTGGTACAGGGGGCGGTCGGCTACACCTTC. This gives the protein CSVVQGAVGYTF. V is TRBV29-1 and J is TRBJ1-2, with TRBD1 matching over 9 bases. This CDR3 is built from 12 residues. The germline CDR1 and CDR2 sequences are SQVTM and ANQGSEA. V dropped 6 bases and J dropped 8; count of bases not matched to a gene: 7.

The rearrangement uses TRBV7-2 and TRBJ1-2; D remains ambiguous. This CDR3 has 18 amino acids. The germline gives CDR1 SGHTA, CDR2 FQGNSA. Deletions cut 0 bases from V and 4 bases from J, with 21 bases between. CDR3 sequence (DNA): TGTGCCAGCAGCTTAGCACAGATTTCCGCGACGCAGGTCTATGGCTACACCTTC. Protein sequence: CASSLAQISATQVYGYTF.

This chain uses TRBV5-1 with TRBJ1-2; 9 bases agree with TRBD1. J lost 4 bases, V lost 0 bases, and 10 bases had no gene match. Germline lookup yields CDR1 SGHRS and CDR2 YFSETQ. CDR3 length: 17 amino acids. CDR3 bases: TGCGCCAGCAGCTTGGCCCAAGGACAGGGGACCGCCTATGGCTACACCTTC. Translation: CASSLAQGQGTAYGYTF. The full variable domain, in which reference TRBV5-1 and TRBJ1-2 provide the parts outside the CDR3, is KAGVTQTPRYLIKTRGQQVTLSCSPISGHRSVSWYQQTPGQGLQFLFEYFSETQRNKGNFPGRFSGRQFSNSRSEMNVSTLELGDSALYLCASSLAQGQGTAYGYTFGSGTRLTVV.

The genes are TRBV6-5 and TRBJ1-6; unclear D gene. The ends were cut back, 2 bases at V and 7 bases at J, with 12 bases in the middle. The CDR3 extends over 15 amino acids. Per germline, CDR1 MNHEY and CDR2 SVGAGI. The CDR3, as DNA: TGTGCCAGCAGTTACAGGCGAGGGAGGAATTCACCCCTCCACTTT. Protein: CASSYRRGRNSPLHF.

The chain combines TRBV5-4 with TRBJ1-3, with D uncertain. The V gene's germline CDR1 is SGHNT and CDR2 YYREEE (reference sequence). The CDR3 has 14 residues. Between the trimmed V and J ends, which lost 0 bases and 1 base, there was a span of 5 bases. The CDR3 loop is CASSLAASGNTIYF. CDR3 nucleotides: TGTGCCAGCAGCTTGGCGGCTTCTGGAAACACCATATATTTT.

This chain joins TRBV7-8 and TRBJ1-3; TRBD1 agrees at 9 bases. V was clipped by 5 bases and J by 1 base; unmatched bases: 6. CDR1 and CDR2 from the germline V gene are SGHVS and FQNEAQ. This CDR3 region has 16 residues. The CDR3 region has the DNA TGTGCCAGCAGCGTACAGGGGGCGCAGTCTGGAAACACCATATATTTT. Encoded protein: CASSVQGAQSGNTIYF.

CDR3 protein: CAISDGGGDPEAFF. The CDR3 bases are TGTGCCATCAGTGACGGCGGGGGGGACCCTGAAGCTTTCTTT. The gene calls are TRBV10-3 and TRBJ1-1; weak D call: TRBD1 (5 bases). V was trimmed by 3 bases and J by 6 bases, leaving 14 bases between them. The CDR3 is 14 residues long. Germline values: CDR1 ENHRY, CDR2 SYGVKD.